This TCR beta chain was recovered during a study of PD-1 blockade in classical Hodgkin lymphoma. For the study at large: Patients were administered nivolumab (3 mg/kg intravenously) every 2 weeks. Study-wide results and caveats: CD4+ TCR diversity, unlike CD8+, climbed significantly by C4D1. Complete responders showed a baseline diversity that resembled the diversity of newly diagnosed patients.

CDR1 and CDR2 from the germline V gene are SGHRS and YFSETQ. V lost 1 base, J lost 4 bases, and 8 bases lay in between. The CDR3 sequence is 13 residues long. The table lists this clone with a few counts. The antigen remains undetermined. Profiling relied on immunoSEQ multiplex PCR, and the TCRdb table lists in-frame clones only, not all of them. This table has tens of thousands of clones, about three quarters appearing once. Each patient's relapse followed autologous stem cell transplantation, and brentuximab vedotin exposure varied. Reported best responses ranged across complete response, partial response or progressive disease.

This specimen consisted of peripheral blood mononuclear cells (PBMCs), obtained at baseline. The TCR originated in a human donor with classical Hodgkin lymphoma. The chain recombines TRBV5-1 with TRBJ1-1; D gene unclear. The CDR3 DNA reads TGCGCCAGCAGCTTGATGGCAGGCACTGAAGCTTTCTTT. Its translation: CASSLMAGTEAFF.